The following is a T cell receptor beta chain sequence with its context. Antigen specificity is unknown. This entry is derived from a study of cytomegalovirus exposure and HLA in healthy donors. The study's findings and limits: Cytomegalovirus status was reportedly diagnosed by the classifier with high sensitivity and specificity.

The CDR3 extends over 13 amino acids. Germline-derived CDR1 and CDR2 are GTSNPN and SVGIG (reference sequence). The V and J ends lost 2 bases and 3 bases respectively, with 11 bases between them. The PCR employed 60 Vbeta primers together with 13 Jbeta primers. The assay was immunoSEQ multiplex PCR, and TCRdb's table has in-frame clones only and misses some. The sample yields about 69,000 clones, approximately 68% seen once. Specimen: PBMCs. The chain recombines TRBV30 with TRBJ2-7; D gene ambiguous. This clonotype was obtained from a woman aged 25 to 39 in good health and CMV-seronegative. The CDR3 region has the DNA TGTGCCTGGAGTAAAGGAAGGAGCTACGAGCAGTACTTC. Translation gives CAWSKGRSYEQYF. Supplemented by reference TRBV30 and TRBJ2-7, the full variable domain reads SQTIHQWPATLVQPVGSPLSLECTVEGTSNPNLYWYRQAAGRGLQLLFYSVGIGQISSEVPQNLSASRPQDRQFILSSKKLLLSDSGFYLCAWSKGRSYEQYFGPGTRLTVT.